The table lists the clone carrying this TCR beta chain with many counts. The antigen is unknown. The record originates from a study of Graves' ophthalmopathy and Graves' hyperthyroidism. Overall study context: The study drew peripheral blood at initial diagnosis, before any treatment. Findings of the study overall: The majority of expanded thyroid clonotypes above 0.001 frequency also occurred in blood.

Germline values: CDR1 SGHVS, CDR2 FQNEAQ. This CDR3 is built from 14 residues. The V end lost 5 bases, the J end lost 3 bases, and 10 bases lay between the germline ends. Someone took the PBMCs out of approximately 9 ml of fresh peripheral blood. Amplification of the TCR beta CDR3 regions used RNA transcripts (as template). RT-PCR was first run with HTBI primers, then multiplex PCR in a second round. TCRdb re-analysed the multiplex PCR reads in MiXCR, keeping a single row per CDR3 protein. Among a few hundred thousand distinct CDR3 sequences listed, roughly 14% were seen once. The specimen sequenced was peripheral blood. This clonotype originated in a young woman with stable Graves' hyperthyroidism. The gene calls are TRBV7-8 and TRBJ2-2; the D is unclear. CDR3 residues: CASSPRWDTGELFF. The CDR3 DNA is TGTGCCAGCAGCCCACGGTGGGACACCGGGGAGCTGTTTTTT.